The 21 T cell receptor beta chains reported below all come from one sample, sequenced in a study of control samples from healthy donors and cancer patients. The data were produced by immunoSEQ multiplex PCR, yet TCRdb's version contains in-frame clones alone and is incomplete. Counted here are 130,000 or so clones, 94% occurring once; the ten biggest clones make up approximately 14%. Source material: blood. These receptor sequences come from a man aged 40-55 years in good health.

The CDR3 DNA reads TGTGCCAGCAGTCCTGTAGCGGGAGGGGTACAGACCCAGTACTTC. It is translated as CASSPVAGGVQTQYF. The chain joins TRBV28 to TRBJ2-5; TRBD2 matches 11 bases. J gave up 6 bases and V 5 bases, and 8 bases lay outside the gene matches. Looked up from germline, CDR1 is MDHEN and CDR2 is SYDVKM. This CDR3 contains 15 residues.

V and J are TRBV5-6 and TRBJ2-3; D is uncertain. V was clipped by 5 bases and J by 1 base, with 11 bases between them. This CDR3 spans 14 amino acids. Germline CDR1 SGHDT, CDR2 YYEEEE. The CDR3 here is CASSLIGRTDTQYF. The CDR3 bases are TGTGCCAGCAGTCTCATCGGACGCACAGATACGCAGTATTTT.

The rearrangement uses TRBV21-1 and TRBJ1-1. TRBV21-1 is classified as a pseudogene. CDR3 length equals 11 residues. CDR3 bases: TGTACAGACAAGGGGAACACTGAAGCTTTCTTT. Its translation is CTDKGNTEAFF.

The chain employs TRBV11-1 and TRBJ2-7; D may be TRBD1 (5 bases). With 4 bases removed from V and 0 bases from J, the gap between germline ends came to 7 bases. This CDR3 comprises 13 residues. CDR1 SGHAT and CDR2 FQDESV come from the germline V gene (reference sequence). The CDR3 is CASSSGHSYEQYF. CDR3 DNA sequence: TGTGCCAGCAGCTCCGGACACTCCTACGAGCAGTACTTC. Full variable domain (missing parts from reference TRBV11-1 and TRBJ2-7): EAEVAQSPRYKITEKSQAVAFWCDPISGHATLYWYRQILGQGPELLVQFQDESVVDDSQLPKDRFSAERLKGVDSTLKIQPAELGDSAMYLCASSSGHSYEQYFGPGTRLTVT.

The chain recombines TRBV7-9 with TRBJ2-5; D may be TRBD1 (6 bases). This CDR3 spans 14 amino acids. CDR1 and CDR2 from the germline V gene are SEHNR and FQNEAQ (reference sequence). V shed 4 bases and J shed 1 base, with 10 bases lying between them. DNA for the CDR3: TGTGCCAGCAGCTGGGACAAGATCCAAGAGACCCAGTACTTC. Translated: CASSWDKIQETQYF.

The chain combines TRBV9 with TRBJ2-1; D might be TRBD2 (5 bases). The length of the CDR3 is 12 residues. The V gene lost 2 bases and the J gene lost 7 bases, with 7 bases spanning the gap. CDR1 and CDR2 from the germline V gene are SGDLS and YYNGEE. CDR3 DNA sequence: TGTGCCAGCAGCGTGGAGGAGAATGAGCAGTTCTTC. Amino acid sequence: CASSVEENEQFF.

This chain connects TRBV5-1 to TRBJ2-1; the D gene is possibly TRBD2 (6 bases). Germline V gives CDR1 SGHRS, CDR2 YFSETQ. Trimming removed 5 bases at V and 5 bases at J, with 8 bases between. There are 12 residues in the CDR3. This chain's CDR3 is CASRRTNNEQFF. The CDR3 nucleotides are TGCGCCAGCAGGCGGACTAACAATGAGCAGTTCTTC.

The J gene is TRBJ2-1, the V gene TRBV5-6, with 10 bases aligning to TRBD2. The CDR3 is made up of 17 amino acids. Losses at the gene ends were 5 bases for V and 0 bases for J; bases not matched to a gene: 8. Germline assignment: CDR1 SGHDT and CDR2 YYEEEE. As DNA, the CDR3 is TGTGCCAGCAGGGATGGACTAGCGGTAAGCTCCTACAATGAGCAGTTCTTC. It encodes CASRDGLAVSSYNEQFF.

There are a few counts of this clone. In DNA, the CDR3 is TGTGCCACCAAAGAAGGCGAACGCGACACCGGGGAGCTGTTTTTT. This codes for CATKEGERDTGELFF. The chain has TRBV24-1 and TRBJ2-2; D unresolved. The CDR3 runs to 15 residues. The V gene lost 8 bases and the J gene lost 3 bases, with 15 bases spanning the gap. Germline-derived CDR1 and CDR2 are KGHDR and SFDVKD.

The genes are TRBV5-1 and TRBJ2-7; 9 bases align to TRBD1. The germline V gene encodes CDR1 SGHRS and CDR2 YFSETQ. Losses at the gene ends were 4 bases for V and 6 bases for J; bases not matched to a gene: 8. This CDR3 is 14 amino acids long. This CDR3 is CASSPGTGIIEQYF. For the CDR3, the DNA is TGCGCCAGCAGCCCAGGGACAGGGATAATCGAGCAGTACTTC.

The chain joins TRBV30 to TRBJ1-1; TRBD1 is a possible D gene (5 bases). The V and J ends lost 3 bases and 1 base respectively, with 12 bases between them. CDR3 length: 14 residues. Germline V CDR1 and CDR2: GTSNPN, SVGIG (reference sequence). DNA of the CDR3: TGTGCCTGGAGAGAGAGACAGTGGAACACTGAAGCTTTCTTT. Protein: CAWRERQWNTEAFF.

CDR3 sequence reads: CASKRQDNTEAFF. CDR3 DNA sequence: TGTGCCAGCAAAAGACAAGACAACACTGAAGCTTTCTTT. This chain joins TRBV6-6 and TRBJ1-1; D unresolved. V was clipped by 7 bases and J by 2 bases, with 11 bases between them. Looked up from germline, CDR1 is MNHNY and CDR2 is SVGAGI (reference sequence). The CDR3 is 13 residues long.

V and J are TRBV5-6 and TRBJ1-4; D perhaps matches TRBD1 (5 bases). CDR3 length equals 11 residues. V lost 2 bases and J lost 10, with 6 bases in between. Germline CDR1 is SGHDT and CDR2 is YYEEEE. CDR3 DNA sequence: TGTGCCAGCAGCTTCGGGGGAAAACTGTTTTTT. Translation: CASSFGGKLFF.

The chain couples TRBV4-3 to TRBJ2-3; D remains unclear. The CDR3 contains 13 residues. Trimming removed 4 bases from V and 0 bases from J, with 5 bases in between. Germline CDR1 is LGHNA and CDR2 is YSLEER. CDR3 amino acids: CASSPSSTDTQYF. The CDR3 nucleotides are TGCGCCAGCAGCCCCTCCAGCACAGATACGCAGTATTTT.

The chain carries TRBV9 and TRBJ1-1; TRBD1 aligns across 9 bases. Germline V lookup: CDR1 SGDLS, CDR2 YYNGEE. CDR3 length equals 15 residues. The V segment lost 3 bases and the J segment 2 bases; nucleotides outside the gene matches: 5. The CDR3 is CASSAGTGTNTEAFF. CDR3 bases: TGTGCCAGCAGCGCCGGGACAGGGACCAACACTGAAGCTTTCTTT. The full variable domain, with the rest looked up from reference TRBV9 and TRBJ1-1, is DSGVTQTPKHLITATGQRVTLRCSPRSGDLSVYWYQQSLDQGLQFLIQYYNGEERAKGNILERFSAQQFPDLHSELNLSSLELGDSALYFCASSAGTGTNTEAFFGQGTRLTVV.

The chain uses TRBV9 and TRBJ2-1, with D unclear. Looked up from germline, CDR1 is SGDLS and CDR2 is YYNGEE. V was cut by 0 bases and J by 4 bases, with 5 bases left in between. The CDR3 is 13 residues long. CDR3 protein: CASSVAEYNEQFF. CDR3 DNA: TGTGCCAGCAGCGTAGCTGAATACAATGAGCAGTTCTTC.

The genes are TRBV9 and TRBJ1-6, with 7 positions matching TRBD1. Germline V lookup: CDR1 SGDLS, CDR2 YYNGEE. V was clipped by 3 bases and J by 10 bases; unmatched bases: 7. CDR3 length: 14 amino acids. The CDR3 nucleotides are TGTGCCAGCAGCGGGGGGGACAGCAGGTCACCCCTCCACTTT. This gives the protein CASSGGDSRSPLHF.

The gene calls are TRBV28 and TRBJ1-3; 7 bases fit TRBD1. There are 15 residues in the CDR3. V shed 6 bases, J shed 0 bases, and the junction held 5 bases outside the gene matches. Germline CDR1 is MDHEN and CDR2 is SYDVKM. This CDR3 reads CASSSGTASGNTIYF. The DNA of the CDR3 is TGTGCCAGCAGCTCAGGGACAGCCTCTGGAAACACCATATATTTT.

V and J are TRBV7-2 and TRBJ1-3; D remains unclear. The germline V and J ends were trimmed by 1 base and 3 bases, with 7 bases remaining between them. CDR1 and CDR2 (germline): SGHTA, FQGNSA. This CDR3 region has 14 residues. Written as DNA, the CDR3 is TGTGCCAGCAGCTTAGGGCCTGTTGGAAACACCATATATTTT. The encoded protein is CASSLGPVGNTIYF.

V usage is TRBV7-3 and J usage is TRBJ1-1; D is undetermined. Germline CDR1 SGHTA, CDR2 FQGTGA. The CDR3 extends over 15 amino acids. V lost 5 bases and J 1 base, leaving 14 bases between the germline ends. The DNA of the CDR3 is TGTGCCAGCAGCCCTATCCCCGACGGGAACACTGAAGCTTTCTTT. Its translation: CASSPIPDGNTEAFF.

V usage is TRBV28 and J usage is TRBJ1-1; D gene uncertain. V lost 7 bases and J lost 4, with 19 bases in between. The germline V gene encodes CDR1 MDHEN and CDR2 SYDVKM. The CDR3 spans 15 residues. The CDR3 reads CASIFARGLGTEAFF. In DNA, the CDR3 is TGTGCCAGCATTTTCGCTCGGGGTTTGGGCACTGAAGCTTTCTTT.